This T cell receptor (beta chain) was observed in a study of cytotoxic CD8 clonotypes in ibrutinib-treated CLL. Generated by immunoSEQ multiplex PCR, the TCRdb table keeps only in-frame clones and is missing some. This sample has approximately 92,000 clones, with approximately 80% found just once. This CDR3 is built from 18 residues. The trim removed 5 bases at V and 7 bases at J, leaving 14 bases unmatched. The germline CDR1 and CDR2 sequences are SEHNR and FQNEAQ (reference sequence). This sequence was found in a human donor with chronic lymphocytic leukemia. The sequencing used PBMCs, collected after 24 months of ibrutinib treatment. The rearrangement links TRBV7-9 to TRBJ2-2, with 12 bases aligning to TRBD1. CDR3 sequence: CASSRPGQGARVIGELFF. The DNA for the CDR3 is TGTGCCAGCAGCCGACCGGGACAGGGGGCGCGGGTGATCGGGGAGCTGTTTTTT.